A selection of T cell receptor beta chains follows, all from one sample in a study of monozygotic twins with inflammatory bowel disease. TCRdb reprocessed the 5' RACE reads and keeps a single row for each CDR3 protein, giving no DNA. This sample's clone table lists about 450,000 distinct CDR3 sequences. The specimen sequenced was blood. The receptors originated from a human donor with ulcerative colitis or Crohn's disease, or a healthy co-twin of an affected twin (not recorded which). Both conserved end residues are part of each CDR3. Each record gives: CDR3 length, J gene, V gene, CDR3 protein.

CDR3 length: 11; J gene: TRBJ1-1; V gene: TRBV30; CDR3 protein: CAWSATGKAFF
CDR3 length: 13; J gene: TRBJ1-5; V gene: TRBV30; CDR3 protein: CAWTTGGRQPQHF
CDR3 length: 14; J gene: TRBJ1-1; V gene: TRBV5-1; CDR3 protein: CASSSGTGSTEAFF
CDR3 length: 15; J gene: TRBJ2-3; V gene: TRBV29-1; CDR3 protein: CSVHSGLAGVDTQYF
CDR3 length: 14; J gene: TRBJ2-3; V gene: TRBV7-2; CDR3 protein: CASSLARIPDTQYF
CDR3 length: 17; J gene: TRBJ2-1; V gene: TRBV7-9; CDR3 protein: CASSLRIAGESGNEQFF
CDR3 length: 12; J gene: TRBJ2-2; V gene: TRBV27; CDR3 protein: CASSLLPGELFF
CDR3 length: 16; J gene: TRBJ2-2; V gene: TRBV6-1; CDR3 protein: CASRRMDRGLTGELFF
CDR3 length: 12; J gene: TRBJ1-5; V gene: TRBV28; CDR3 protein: CAGQGINQPQHF
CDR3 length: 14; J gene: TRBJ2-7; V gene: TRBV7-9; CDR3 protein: CASSHGYSAYEQYF
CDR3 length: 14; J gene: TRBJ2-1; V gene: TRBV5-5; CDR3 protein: CASSLRGGADEQFF
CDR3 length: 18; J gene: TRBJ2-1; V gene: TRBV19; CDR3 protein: CASSIDRLAGSSYNEQFF
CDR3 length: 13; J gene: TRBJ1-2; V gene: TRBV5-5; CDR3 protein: CASSTSGVYGYTF
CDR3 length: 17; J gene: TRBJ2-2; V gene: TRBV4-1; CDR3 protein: CASSYLPISGNTGELFF
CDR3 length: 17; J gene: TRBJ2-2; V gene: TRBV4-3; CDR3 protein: CASSRLPGQGPTGELFF
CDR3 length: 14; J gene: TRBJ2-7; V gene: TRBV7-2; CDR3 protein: CASSHLGGYDEQYF
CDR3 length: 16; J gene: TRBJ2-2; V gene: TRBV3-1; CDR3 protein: CASSLPRRGYTGELFF
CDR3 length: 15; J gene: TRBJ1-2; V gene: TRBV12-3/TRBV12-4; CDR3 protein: CASRSGNRGNYGYTF
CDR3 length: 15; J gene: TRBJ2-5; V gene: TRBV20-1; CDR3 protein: CSALIPGSARGTQYF
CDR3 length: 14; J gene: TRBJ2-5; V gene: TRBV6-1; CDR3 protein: CASSVNQGLETQYF
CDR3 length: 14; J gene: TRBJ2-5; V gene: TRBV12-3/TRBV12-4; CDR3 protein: CASSRLAGRETQYF
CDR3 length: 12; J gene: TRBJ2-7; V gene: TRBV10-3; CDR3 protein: CAITQGSHEQYF
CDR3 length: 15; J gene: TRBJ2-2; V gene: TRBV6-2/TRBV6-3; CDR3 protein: CASTPVLARTGELFF
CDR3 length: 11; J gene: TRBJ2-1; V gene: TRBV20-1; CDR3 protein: CRADYSHEQFF
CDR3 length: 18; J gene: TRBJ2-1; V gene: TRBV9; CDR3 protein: CASSVAPLAGGIYNEQFF
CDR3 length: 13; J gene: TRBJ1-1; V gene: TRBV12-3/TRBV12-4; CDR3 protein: CASSLKGNTEAFF
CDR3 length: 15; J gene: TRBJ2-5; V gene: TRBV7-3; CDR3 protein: CASSFRGGFEETQYF
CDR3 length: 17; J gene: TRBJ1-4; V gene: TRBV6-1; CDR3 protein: CASSHFESGGAREKLFF
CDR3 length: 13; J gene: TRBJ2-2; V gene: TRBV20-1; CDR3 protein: CSARALPGGELFF
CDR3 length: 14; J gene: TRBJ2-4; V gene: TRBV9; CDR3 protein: CASSVGAVQNIQYF
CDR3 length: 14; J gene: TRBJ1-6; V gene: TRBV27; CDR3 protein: CASKGTGGNSPLHF
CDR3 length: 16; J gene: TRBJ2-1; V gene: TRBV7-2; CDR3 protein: CASTSSGLGDRNEQFF
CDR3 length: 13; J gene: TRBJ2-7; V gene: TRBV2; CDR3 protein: CASSDGAFYEQYF
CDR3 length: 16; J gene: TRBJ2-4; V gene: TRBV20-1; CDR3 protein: CSARDQGRIAKNIQYF
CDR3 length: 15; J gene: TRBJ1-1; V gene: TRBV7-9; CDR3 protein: CASSLPTGASFEAFF
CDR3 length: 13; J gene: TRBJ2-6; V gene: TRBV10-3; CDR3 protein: CAISEGAVNVLTF
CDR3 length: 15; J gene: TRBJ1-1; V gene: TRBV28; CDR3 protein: CASSSRGGAGTEAFF
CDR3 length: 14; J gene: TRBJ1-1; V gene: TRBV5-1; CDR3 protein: CASSLEVANTEAFF
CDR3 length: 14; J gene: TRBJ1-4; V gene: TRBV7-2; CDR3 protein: CASASGTSNEKLFF
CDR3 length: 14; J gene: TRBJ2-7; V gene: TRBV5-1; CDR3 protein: CASSFASPTYEQYF
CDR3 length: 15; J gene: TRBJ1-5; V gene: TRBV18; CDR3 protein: CASSLETGSGQPQHF